This passage covers 17 T cell receptor beta chains from one sample sequenced in a study of OX40 agonist ivuxolimab in advanced cancers. The table came from immunoSEQ multiplex PCR; TCRdb's copy has only in-frame clones and leaves some out. The data contain about 100,000 clones, 94% of them singletons. The specimen comprised CD4+ or CD8+ T cells sorted from blood, sampled in a trial of the OX40 agonist ivuxolimab. The source is an adult with an advanced solid tumor such as melanoma, head and neck, liver or kidney cancer.

The chain employs TRBV5-4 and TRBJ1-6; no reliable D call. V was shortened by 1 base and J by 7 bases, with 21 bases between the two germline ends. Germline V gene data show CDR1 as SGHNT and CDR2 as YYREEE (reference sequence). The CDR3 runs to 18 residues. The CDR3 nucleotides are TGTGCCAGCAGCTTGTTGTTTGGACGAATAACCCTAAATTCACCCCTCCACTTT. This encodes CASSLLFGRITLNSPLHF. Full variable domain (remainder filled in from reference TRBV5-4 and TRBJ1-6): ETGVTQSPTHLIKTRGQQVTLRCSSQSGHNTVSWYQQALGQGPQFIFQYYREEENGRGNFPPRFSGLQFPNYSSELNVNALELDDSALYLCASSLLFGRITLNSPLHFGNGTRLTVT.

The chain is built from TRBV7-9 and TRBJ1-3, with 7 bases lining up with TRBD1. The junction had 7 bases not matched to a gene; V was cut back by 11 bases and J by 3 bases. CDR3 length: 13 amino acids. Germline lookup yields CDR1 SEHNR and CDR2 FQNEAQ (reference sequence). The CDR3 DNA reads as TGTGCCTCCGGAGACAGGGATGGAAACACCATATATTTT. Translation: CASGDRDGNTIYF.

The chain is built from TRBV7-2 and TRBJ2-1; D uncertain. The CDR3 contains 16 residues. V lost 0 bases and J 2 bases, leaving 11 bases between the germline ends. Germline V CDR1 and CDR2: SGHTA, FQGNSA. CDR3 residues: CASSLAAPTTYNEQFF. The CDR3 bases are TGTGCCAGCAGCTTAGCAGCGCCCACTACCTACAATGAGCAGTTCTTC.

The sample holds one count of this clone. The V and J genes are TRBV5-5 and TRBJ1-4; D is undetermined. With 2 bases removed from V and 8 bases from J, the gap between germline ends came to 10 bases. Germline loops: CDR1 SGHKS, CDR2 YYEKEE (reference sequence). This CDR3 is built from 13 residues. The CDR3 spells CASSLGLEEKLFF. The CDR3 DNA reads TGTGCCAGCAGCTTAGGTCTGGAGGAAAAACTGTTTTTT.

The rearrangement uses TRBV21-1 and TRBJ2-6; TRBD1 is the table's D call and was not checked against the DNA. TRBV21-1 is reported as a pseudogene. This CDR3 has 18 residues. The CDR3: CASSPLGQGACGANVLTF. CDR3 nucleotides: TGTGCCAGCAGCCCCCTGGGACAGGGGGCGTGTGGGGCCAACGTCCTGACTTTC.

The gene calls are TRBV19 and TRBJ1-1; TRBD1 is a possible D gene (6 bases). This CDR3 has 13 amino acids. Between the trimmed V and J ends, which lost 9 bases and 0 bases, there was a span of 11 bases. Germline CDR1 LNHDA, CDR2 SQIVND (reference sequence). The chain's CDR3 is CASQRTVNTEAFF. For the CDR3, the DNA is TGTGCCAGCCAGAGGACAGTGAACACTGAAGCTTTCTTT.

V is TRBV7-2 and J is TRBJ2-4; no firm D call. The V end lost 8 bases, the J end lost 0 bases, and 11 bases lay between the germline ends. The CDR3 extends over 14 amino acids. The germline V gene encodes CDR1 SGHTA and CDR2 FQGNSA. The CDR3 loop reads CASSDGPAKNIQYF. The DNA of the CDR3 is TGTGCCAGCTCTGACGGACCAGCCAAAAACATTCAGTACTTC. Based on the CDR3 plus reference TRBV7-2 and TRBJ2-4, the full variable domain is GAGVSQSPSNKVTEKGKDVELRCDPISGHTALYWYRQSLGQGLEFLIYFQGNSAPDKSGLPSDRFSAERTGGSVSTLTIQRTQQEDSAVYLCASSDGPAKNIQYFGAGTRLSVL.

The chain couples TRBV2 to TRBJ2-2, with D possibly matching TRBD1 (6 bases). The ends were cut back, 4 bases at V and 1 base at J, with 10 bases in the middle. In germline, CDR1 is SNHLY, CDR2 FYNNEI. This CDR3 comprises 15 residues. Written as DNA, the CDR3 is TGTGCCAGCAGTGTCCAGGGGAGGAACACCGGGGAGCTGTTTTTT. As protein: CASSVQGRNTGELFF.

The CDR3 nucleotides are TGTGCCAGCAGCTTCGTTTGGCTGGGCGGACAGTTCTTC. The encoded protein is CASSFVWLGGQFF. The J gene is TRBJ2-1, the V gene TRBV7-2, with D unclear. CDR3 length: 13 amino acids. Trimming stripped 3 bases from V and 13 bases from J, with 16 bases between. In germline, CDR1 is SGHTA, CDR2 FQGNSA.

The chain has TRBV25-1 and TRBJ1-5; D remains ambiguous. This CDR3 comprises 15 residues. Trimming pared 4 bases from V and 0 bases from J, leaving 10 bases between. Looked up from germline, CDR1 is MGHDK and CDR2 is SYGVNS. The CDR3 sequence: CASSGLAYSNQPQHF. In DNA, the CDR3 is TGTGCCAGCAGTGGACTGGCCTATAGCAATCAGCCCCAGCATTTT.

This chain links TRBV29-1 with TRBJ1-1; no reliable D call. There are 13 residues in the CDR3. Germline V lookup: CDR1 SQVTM, CDR2 ANQGSEA. Trimming cost V 8 bases and J 0 bases, with 13 bases left between them. This CDR3 reads CSSQVGVNTEAFF. Written as DNA, the CDR3 is TGCAGCAGCCAGGTGGGAGTGAACACTGAAGCTTTCTTT.

The chain has TRBV6-1 and TRBJ1-2, with TRBD1 as a possible D gene (6 bases). The ends were cut back, 2 bases at V and 2 bases at J, with 15 bases in the middle. Germline values: CDR1 MNHNS, CDR2 SASEGT. The CDR3 has 16 residues. Here the CDR3 reads CASSELRQVVNYGYTF. CDR3 nucleotides: TGTGCCAGCAGTGAATTGAGACAGGTAGTCAACTATGGCTACACCTTC.

The chain combines TRBV6-1 with TRBJ2-6; D perhaps matches TRBD1 (6 bases). This CDR3 has 15 residues. The V end lost 1 base, the J end lost 15 bases, and 19 bases lay between the germline ends. The germline CDR1 and CDR2 sequences are MNHNS and SASEGT. CDR3 region: CASSEVSGALYHLTF. The CDR3 DNA sequence: TGTGCCAGCAGTGAAGTGTCAGGGGCCCTCTATCACCTGACTTTC.

The chain couples TRBV9 to TRBJ2-3, with TRBD2 matching 10 bases. Losses at the gene ends were 0 bases for V and 4 bases for J; bases not matched to a gene: 5. The germline CDR1 and CDR2 sequences are SGDLS and YYNGEE. There are 16 residues in the CDR3. In DNA form, the CDR3 reads TGTGCCAGCAGCGTAGCCCCTAGCGGGAGATCAGATACGCAGTATTTT. It translates to CASSVAPSGRSDTQYF.

The chain uses TRBV6-4 and TRBJ1-5; maybe TRBD1 (5 bases). Trimming removed 9 bases at V and 1 base at J, with 13 bases between. The CDR3 totals 14 residues. The germline V gene has CDR1 MRHNA and CDR2 SNTAGT. The chain's CDR3 is CARVDRSSNQPQHF. The CDR3 DNA follows: TGTGCCAGAGTAGACAGATCAAGCAATCAGCCCCAGCATTTT.

The chain uses TRBV28 and TRBJ1-2, with D unresolved. This CDR3 contains 15 residues. V was clipped by 10 bases and J by 0 bases, with 18 bases between them. Germline assignment: CDR1 MDHEN and CDR2 SYDVKM. The CDR3 loop reads CATHHGPPSNYGYTF. In DNA, the CDR3 is TGTGCCACCCATCACGGGCCCCCCTCTAACTATGGCTACACCTTC.

The V call is TRBV5-1, the J call TRBJ2-7; D gene ambiguous. The ends were cut back, 4 bases at V and 0 bases at J, with 11 bases in the middle. The CDR3 sequence is 14 residues long. CDR1 and CDR2 from the germline V gene are SGHRS and YFSETQ. In DNA, the CDR3 is TGCGCCAGCAGCCCTGTGGGGATCTCCTACGAGCAGTACTTC. Residues: CASSPVGISYEQYF. Complete variable domain (other parts from reference TRBV5-1 and TRBJ2-7): KAGVTQTPRYLIKTRGQQVTLSCSPISGHRSVSWYQQTPGQGLQFLFEYFSETQRNKGNFPGRFSGRQFSNSRSEMNVSTLELGDSALYLCASSPVGISYEQYFGPGTRLTVT.